This T cell receptor (beta chain) was sequenced during a study of beta chain features in type 1 diabetes. The CDR3 contains 18 residues. V lost 4 bases to trimming and J lost 0 bases; unmatched junction nucleotides: 10. Per the germline V gene, CDR1 is SGDLS and CDR2 is YYNGEE. Every isolated RNA sample was fully reverse transcribed, so sequencing captured expressed TCRB transcripts. Clones were read by immunoSEQ multiplex PCR, and TCRdb kept only the in-frame ones, dropping some. In the table there are under 300,000 clones, 24% of which are singletons. A note on this clone: Its antigen is as yet unknown.

Notes on the study in general: Type 1 diabetes patients had moderately but significantly shorter TCRB CDR3s in all four CD4+ subsets. Patients' naive, central memory and Treg TCRB repertoires seemed closer to one another than those of healthy donors.

The chain employs TRBV9 and TRBJ2-6, with 7 positions matching TRBD1. The specimen sequenced was naive CD4+ T cells from blood. The TCR originated in a woman aged 30 to 39 with type 1 diabetes. The CDR3 bases are TGTGCCAGCAGCTTCCGACAGGGTCCCTCCTCTGGGGCCAACGTCCTGACTTTC. It specifies CASSFRQGPSSGANVLTF. Looking up the rest from reference TRBV9 and TRBJ2-6 gives the full variable domain: DSGVTQTPKHLITATGQRVTLRCSPRSGDLSVYWYQQSLDQGLQFLIQYYNGEERAKGNILERFSAQQFPDLHSELNLSSLELGDSALYFCASSFRQGPSSGANVLTFGAGSRLTVL.